The 6 T cell receptor beta chains listed next were all sequenced from one sample in a study of cytomegalovirus exposure and HLA in healthy donors (TCRdb year 2017). The library relied on the immunoSEQ multiplex PCR assay. The multiplex PCR relied on a mix of 60 forward primers for TCR Vbeta segments and 13 reverse primers for TCR Jbeta segments. The clones in this table, taken by TCRdb from immuneACCESS, are in-frame only. Not every clone is retained; where verified, under half of the shortfall comes from an unresolved V gene, and the cause of the rest is unknown. The sample contains under 170,000 clones, just under 65% of them found a single time. The leading ten clones occupy roughly 7% of the sample. Sequenced input: PBMCs. The receptors come from a woman between 55 and 75 years old in good health and CMV-seropositive.

This chain uses TRBV28 with TRBJ2-5; TRBD2 matches 7 bases. The germline gives CDR1 MDHEN, CDR2 SYDVKM. Trimming cost V 2 bases and J 3 bases; bases outside gene matches: 6. CDR3 length: 15 amino acids. The DNA for the CDR3 is TGTGCCAGCAGTTTAGTGGGAACTAGCGAAGAGACCCAGTACTTC. Translation gives CASSLVGTSEETQYF.

This clone occurred a few times. The CDR3 protein is CASSSLRDYNEQFF. The CDR3 bases are TGTGCCAGCAGCTCCCTCCGGGACTACAATGAGCAGTTCTTC. This chain uses TRBV7-9 with TRBJ2-1; D might be TRBD2 (5 bases). Germline V gene sequence: CDR1 SEHNR, CDR2 FQNEAQ (reference sequence). V lost 4 bases and J 3 bases, leaving 10 bases between the germline ends. CDR3 length: 14 residues.

This chain links TRBV6-6 with TRBJ1-1, with a tentative D call TRBD1 (6 bases). This CDR3 has 14 residues. The ends were cut back, 2 bases at V and 2 bases at J, with 9 bases in the middle. Germline lookup yields CDR1 MNHNY and CDR2 SVGAGI (reference sequence). DNA of the CDR3: TGTGCCAGCAGTTACGGTGGGGGCAACACTGAAGCTTTCTTT. Protein product: CASSYGGGNTEAFF.

The chain has TRBV19 and TRBJ1-5, with unresolved D. Germline V gives CDR1 LNHDA, CDR2 SQIVND (reference sequence). The CDR3 runs 16 residues. The germline V and J ends were trimmed by 3 bases and 4 bases, with 16 bases remaining between them. CDR3 in DNA: TGTGCCAGTAGTATGAGTATGCAGGTTAATAATCAGCCCCAGCATTTT. This sequence encodes CASSMSMQVNNQPQHF.

J is TRBJ2-3 and V is TRBV11-2; D is unclear. The germline CDR1 and CDR2 sequences are SGHAT and FQNNGV. This CDR3 is built from 14 residues. Trimming took 5 bases from V and 5 from J, leaving 14 bases between them. The CDR3 sequence is CASSRRVLRDTQYF. For the CDR3, the DNA is TGTGCCAGCAGCCGCCGGGTATTGAGAGATACGCAGTATTTT.

The chain recombines TRBV19 with TRBJ2-5, with a weak D call TRBD2 (5 bases). Trimming removed 6 bases at V and 7 bases at J, with 15 bases between. The CDR3 loop spans 13 amino acids. Germline V gives CDR1 LNHDA, CDR2 SQIVND (reference sequence). The CDR3 sequence: CASSPTIRGTQYF. CDR3 sequence (DNA): TGTGCCAGTAGCCCGACTATCCGGGGGACCCAGTACTTC.